The 30 T cell receptor beta chains below were found in one sample sequenced in a study of technical replicates of blood from a handful of donors (dated by TCRdb to the late 2010s). Libraries were prepared through the immunoSEQ multiplex PCR assay. In TCRdb, the immuneACCESS table is reduced to in-frame sequences with V and J assigned. These tables do not hold every clone; where another copy was compared, an unresolved V gene accounts for under half, and the others remain unexplained. For this sample the table gives about 100,000 clones, of which approximately 96% were detected only once. The top ten constitute 0.22% of the sample. The material sequenced was T cells isolated from PBMCs. These receptors all come from a human donor in good health.

This clone was found a few times. This sequence joins TRBV27 and TRBJ2-5; weak D call: TRBD2 (6 bases). The CDR3 runs to 14 residues. In germline, CDR1 is MNHEY, CDR2 SMNVEV (reference sequence). The V gene lost 2 bases and the J gene lost 5 bases, with 12 bases spanning the gap. CDR3: CASSLMGGRETQYF. CDR3 DNA: TGTGCCAGCAGTTTAATGGGGGGAAGGGAGACCCAGTACTTC.

The J gene is TRBJ1-2, the V gene TRBV9; TRBD1 aligns across 7 bases. Looked up from germline, CDR1 is SGDLS and CDR2 is YYNGEE. Trimming took 0 bases from V and 4 from J; bases not matched to a gene: 6. The CDR3 is 15 residues long. The CDR3 sequence is CASSVASGGSYGYTF. The CDR3 bases are TGTGCCAGCAGCGTAGCGTCAGGGGGAAGCTATGGCTACACCTTC. Based on the CDR3 plus reference TRBV9 and TRBJ1-2, the full variable domain is DSGVTQTPKHLITATGQRVTLRCSPRSGDLSVYWYQQSLDQGLQFLIQYYNGEERAKGNILERFSAQQFPDLHSELNLSSLELGDSALYFCASSVASGGSYGYTFGSGTRLTVV.

This clone came up once. The chain carries TRBV5-1 and TRBJ1-4; TRBD1 agrees at 7 bases. The CDR3 contains 14 residues. After removal of 4 bases from V and 7 bases from J, the junction contained 7 bases not matched to a gene. From germline, CDR1 is SGHRS and CDR2 YFSETQ. The DNA for the CDR3 is TGCGCCAGCAGCGCCGGGACAGCGCTTGAAAAACTGTTTTTT. It encodes CASSAGTALEKLFF.

The rearrangement links TRBV27 to TRBJ2-5; TRBD1 is a possible D gene (5 bases). This CDR3 has 13 amino acids. Trimming shortened V by 4 bases and J by 1 base, and 7 bases separated the two germline ends. Germline assignment: CDR1 MNHEY and CDR2 SMNVEV (reference sequence). The CDR3 protein is CASSSTAQETQYF. The CDR3 DNA is TGTGCCAGCAGTTCGACAGCCCAAGAGACCCAGTACTTC.

This clone was recorded only once. This sequence joins TRBV5-4 and TRBJ2-7; 8 nucleotides match TRBD1. This CDR3 region has 13 residues. With V trimmed by 2 bases and J by 4 bases, 2 bases remained unmatched. Germline-derived CDR1 and CDR2 are SGHNT and YYREEE (reference sequence). Written as DNA, the CDR3 is TGTGCCAGCAGCTTTCAGGGGGCTTACGAGCAGTACTTC. Protein product: CASSFQGAYEQYF.

The J gene is TRBJ1-2, the V gene TRBV11-2; D remains unclear. CDR1 and CDR2 (germline): SGHAT, FQNNGV. The CDR3 extends over 16 amino acids. The V end lost 2 bases, the J end lost 8 bases, and 21 bases lay between the germline ends. CDR3 protein: CASSLPEIEAYVGYTF. The CDR3 DNA reads as TGTGCCAGCAGCTTACCGGAGATAGAGGCCTATGTGGGCTACACCTTC.

The chain employs TRBV4-1 and TRBJ2-7, with D perhaps matching TRBD1 (5 bases). V dropped 4 bases and J dropped 1 base, with 8 bases sitting between them. This CDR3 region has 13 residues. Germline V gives CDR1 MGHRA, CDR2 YSYEKL. CDR3 in amino acids: CASSRTGSYEQYF. CDR3 DNA: TGCGCCAGCAGCCGAACAGGTTCCTACGAGCAGTACTTC.

The chain combines TRBV2 with TRBJ2-2; D perhaps matches TRBD1 (6 bases). Trimming took 5 bases from V and 4 from J, leaving 17 bases between them. Germline assignment: CDR1 SNHLY and CDR2 FYNNEI. The CDR3 sequence is 16 residues long. CDR3 in amino acids: CASSTPWGRGTGELFF. The CDR3 DNA sequence: TGTGCCAGCAGTACCCCTTGGGGGCGAGGCACCGGGGAGCTGTTTTTT.

The rearrangement joins TRBV18 to TRBJ2-5, with unresolved D. Per the germline V gene, CDR1 is KGHSH and CDR2 is LQKENI. The ends were cut back, 8 bases at V and 2 bases at J, with 9 bases in the middle. The CDR3 is 12 residues long. The CDR3 DNA follows: TGTGCCAGCGCTAGGAGTCAAGAGACCCAGTACTTC. Translation: CASARSQETQYF.

The chain uses TRBV19 and TRBJ2-3; D is unclear. V lost 1 base to trimming and J lost 2 bases, with 10 bases between them. Germline V CDR1 and CDR2: LNHDA, SQIVND (reference sequence). The length of the CDR3 is 15 residues. CDR3 residues: CASSIVVTATDTQYF. CDR3 DNA: TGTGCCAGTAGTATAGTGGTCACAGCCACAGATACGCAGTATTTT.

This chain uses TRBV5-4 with TRBJ1-3, with 8 bases aligning to TRBD1. There are 14 residues in the CDR3. Trimming took 4 bases from V and 4 from J; bases not matched to a gene: 4. The V gene's germline CDR1 is SGHNT and CDR2 YYREEE (reference sequence). CDR3 protein: CASSLQGGGNTIYF. DNA for the CDR3: TGTGCCAGCAGCCTACAGGGGGGAGGAAACACCATATATTTT.

This chain connects TRBV7-2 to TRBJ2-2, with D maybe TRBD2 (5 bases). The CDR3 spans 16 residues. V lost 2 bases and J lost 3, with 13 bases in between. CDR1 SGHTA and CDR2 FQGNSA come from the germline V gene. CDR3 sequence reads: CASSLFGEFDTGELFF. The DNA of the CDR3 is TGTGCCAGCAGCTTATTTGGGGAGTTCGACACCGGGGAGCTGTTTTTT.

V gene TRBV27 combines with J gene TRBJ1-5; D remains ambiguous. The germline V gene has CDR1 MNHEY and CDR2 SMNVEV (reference sequence). Trimming took 0 bases from V and 0 from J, leaving 15 bases between them. The CDR3 is 18 amino acids. CDR3 amino acids: CASSLSSEGSASNQPQHF. Here the CDR3 DNA reads TGTGCCAGCAGTTTATCGAGTGAGGGATCCGCTAGCAATCAGCCCCAGCATTTT.

This chain connects TRBV27 to TRBJ2-7, with D possibly TRBD1 on 5 matching bases. V dropped 0 bases and J dropped 2 bases, with 11 bases sitting between them. CDR1 and CDR2 (germline): MNHEY, SMNVEV (reference sequence). The CDR3 has 15 amino acids. The CDR3 DNA reads as TGTGCCAGCAGTTTATCTACAGGAGCGACCTACGAGCAGTACTTC. This encodes CASSLSTGATYEQYF.

The V gene is TRBV19, the J gene TRBJ1-2; no firm D call. CDR1 and CDR2 from the germline V gene are LNHDA and SQIVND (reference sequence). V was cut by 4 bases and J by 0 bases, with 9 bases left in between. This CDR3 contains 14 residues. The CDR3 region has the DNA TGTGCCAGTAGTACCCACTCAACTAACTATGGCTACACCTTC. It specifies CASSTHSTNYGYTF.

The chain employs TRBV5-6 and TRBJ2-1, with a possible D match to TRBD2 (5 bases). Germline lookup yields CDR1 SGHDT and CDR2 YYEEEE. Between the trimmed V and J ends, which lost 0 bases and 7 bases, there was a span of 8 bases. This CDR3 has 13 residues. CDR3 nucleotides: TGTGCCAGCAGCTTGGGACTACGGAATGAGCAGTTCTTC. This codes for CASSLGLRNEQFF.

The chain combines TRBV2 with TRBJ1-4; D gene ambiguous. The V end was cut by 5 bases, the J end by 13 bases, with 14 bases between. Germline V gene lookup returns CDR1 SNHLY and CDR2 FYNNEI. The CDR3 sequence is 12 residues long. This CDR3 reads CASSQPGSALFF. Written as DNA, the CDR3 is TGTGCCAGCAGTCAGCCGGGGAGTGCACTGTTTTTT.

The chain recombines TRBV14 with TRBJ2-1; 7 nucleotides match TRBD2. The length of the CDR3 is 15 residues. V lost 4 bases to trimming and J lost 4 bases; unmatched junction nucleotides: 7. CDR1 SGHDN and CDR2 FVKESK come from the germline V gene. The CDR3, as DNA: TGTGCCAGCAGCCCCTTGGGGGGGGGATACAATGAGCAGTTCTTC. Translating it yields CASSPLGGGYNEQFF.

The V call is TRBV6-5, the J call TRBJ1-2; tentative D call: TRBD1 (6 bases). The germline V gene encodes CDR1 MNHEY and CDR2 SVGAGI. The CDR3 has 14 residues. The ends were cut back, 2 bases at V and 7 bases at J, with 14 bases in the middle. The CDR3 loop is CASSYHSRGGGYTF. CDR3 nucleotides: TGTGCCAGCAGTTACCACTCGAGGGGGGGTGGCTACACCTTC.

This rearrangement joins TRBV2 to TRBJ2-1; weak D call: TRBD2 (5 bases). The CDR3 extends over 16 amino acids. V was cut by 7 bases and J by 1 base, with 17 bases left in between. Germline V gene data show CDR1 as SNHLY and CDR2 as FYNNEI. Written as DNA, the CDR3 is TGTGCCAGCATCGAGGGAGCAGACCGTTCCTACAATGAGCAGTTCTTC. Translating gives CASIEGADRSYNEQFF.

The V gene is TRBV18, the J gene TRBJ1-4; 8 bases agree with TRBD1. The germline V gene encodes CDR1 KGHSH and CDR2 LQKENI. The CDR3 is 17 residues long. Unmatched junction bases numbered 6, after V lost 0 bases and J lost 3 bases. The CDR3 sequence is CASSPPQGDTANEKLFF. DNA for the CDR3: TGTGCCAGCTCACCACCACAGGGGGATACGGCTAATGAAAAACTGTTTTTT.

J is TRBJ2-3 and V is TRBV9, with TRBD2 identical over 13 bases. Germline V gene sequence: CDR1 SGDLS, CDR2 YYNGEE. Germline trimming cut 3 bases from V and 6 bases from J; bases unmatched to any gene: 1. CDR3 length equals 14 residues. CDR3 nucleotides: TGTGCCAGCAGCGCGGGACTAGCGGGGGATACGCAGTATTTT. Translation gives CASSAGLAGDTQYF.

The chain couples TRBV4-1 to TRBJ2-3; the match to TRBD2 covers 9 bases. CDR3 length: 15 amino acids. In germline, CDR1 is MGHRA, CDR2 YSYEKL. V was pared by 4 bases and J by 3 bases, with 5 bases of the junction left unmatched. CDR3 coding DNA: TGCGCCAGCAGCCCTTTAGCGGGGGTAACAGATACGCAGTATTTT. Encoded protein: CASSPLAGVTDTQYF.

The chain links TRBV6-1 to TRBJ1-5; D is ambiguous. Germline values: CDR1 MNHNS, CDR2 SASEGT. Trimming left V 3 bases short and J 0 bases short, with 6 bases between. The CDR3 consists of 14 residues. CDR3 nucleotide sequence: TGTGCCAGCAGTGATCTTAATAGCAATCAGCCCCAGCATTTT. It is translated as CASSDLNSNQPQHF.

This chain connects TRBV28 to TRBJ1-5; D ambiguous. Trimming pared 0 bases from V and 5 bases from J, leaving 14 bases between. The CDR3 has 16 residues. CDR1 and CDR2 (germline): MDHEN, SYDVKM. CDR3 sequence (DNA): TGTGCCAGCAGTTTATGGGGGAGGCGGGTCGATCAGCCCCAGCATTTT. Its translation: CASSLWGRRVDQPQHF.

The chain couples TRBV18 to TRBJ1-5; D is possibly TRBD1 (6 bases). The germline V gene has CDR1 KGHSH and CDR2 LQKENI. Trimming took 3 bases from V and 2 from J, leaving 8 bases between them. The CDR3 contains 14 residues. CDR3 residues: CASSPRQGNQPQHF. As DNA, the CDR3 is TGTGCCAGCTCACCGCGACAGGGCAATCAGCCCCAGCATTTT.

The chain recombines TRBV7-9 with TRBJ2-7; TRBD1 matches 7 bases. The CDR3 is made up of 13 amino acids. CDR1 and CDR2 (germline): SEHNR, FQNEAQ (reference sequence). V shed 6 bases, J shed 1 base, and the junction held 3 bases outside the gene matches. CDR3 in amino acids: CASRKGQSYEQYF. Written as DNA, the CDR3 is TGTGCCAGCAGGAAGGGACAGTCCTACGAGCAGTACTTC. The full variable domain, in which reference TRBV7-9 and TRBJ2-7 provide the parts outside the CDR3, is DTGVSQNPRHKITKRGQNVTFRCDPISEHNRLYWYRQTLGQGPEFLTYFQNEAQLEKSRLLSDRFSAERPKGSFSTLEIQRTEQGDSAMYLCASRKGQSYEQYFGPGTRLTVT.

The chain employs TRBV2 and TRBJ1-5; 10 positions match TRBD1. V lost 6 bases and J lost 5; bases outside the gene matches: 4. The CDR3 totals 14 residues. Germline CDR1 is SNHLY and CDR2 is FYNNEI. The CDR3 loop reads CASRGTGDYQPQHF. As DNA, the CDR3 is TGTGCCAGCAGAGGGACAGGGGACTATCAGCCCCAGCATTTT. Full variable domain (outside the CDR3, taken from reference TRBV2 and TRBJ1-5): EPEVTQTPSHQVTQMGQEVILRCVPISNHLYFYWYRQILGQKVEFLVSFYNNEISEKSEIFDDQFSVERPDGSNFTLKIRSTKLEDSAMYFCASRGTGDYQPQHFGDGTRLSIL.

CDR3 loop: CASSYGLAGPYEQYF. In DNA, the CDR3 is TGTGCCAGCAGCTATGGACTAGCGGGACCCTACGAGCAGTACTTC. The chain carries TRBV5-4 and TRBJ2-7; 12 nucleotides agree with TRBD2. From germline, CDR1 is SGHNT and CDR2 YYREEE (reference sequence). This CDR3 region has 15 residues. Germline trimming cut 3 bases from V and 2 bases from J; bases unmatched to any gene: 3.

This chain joins TRBV9 and TRBJ2-3; TRBD1 matches at 9 bases. The V gene end was trimmed by 0 bases and the J gene end by 7 bases; junction bases not matched to a gene: 3. The V gene's germline CDR1 is SGDLS and CDR2 YYNGEE. The CDR3 sequence is 14 residues long. In DNA form, the CDR3 reads TGTGCCAGCAGCGTAGGCGGACAGGGGAATACGCAGTATTTT. Protein sequence: CASSVGGQGNTQYF. Based on the CDR3 plus reference TRBV9 and TRBJ2-3, the full variable domain is DSGVTQTPKHLITATGQRVTLRCSPRSGDLSVYWYQQSLDQGLQFLIQYYNGEERAKGNILERFSAQQFPDLHSELNLSSLELGDSALYFCASSVGGQGNTQYFGPGTRLTVL.